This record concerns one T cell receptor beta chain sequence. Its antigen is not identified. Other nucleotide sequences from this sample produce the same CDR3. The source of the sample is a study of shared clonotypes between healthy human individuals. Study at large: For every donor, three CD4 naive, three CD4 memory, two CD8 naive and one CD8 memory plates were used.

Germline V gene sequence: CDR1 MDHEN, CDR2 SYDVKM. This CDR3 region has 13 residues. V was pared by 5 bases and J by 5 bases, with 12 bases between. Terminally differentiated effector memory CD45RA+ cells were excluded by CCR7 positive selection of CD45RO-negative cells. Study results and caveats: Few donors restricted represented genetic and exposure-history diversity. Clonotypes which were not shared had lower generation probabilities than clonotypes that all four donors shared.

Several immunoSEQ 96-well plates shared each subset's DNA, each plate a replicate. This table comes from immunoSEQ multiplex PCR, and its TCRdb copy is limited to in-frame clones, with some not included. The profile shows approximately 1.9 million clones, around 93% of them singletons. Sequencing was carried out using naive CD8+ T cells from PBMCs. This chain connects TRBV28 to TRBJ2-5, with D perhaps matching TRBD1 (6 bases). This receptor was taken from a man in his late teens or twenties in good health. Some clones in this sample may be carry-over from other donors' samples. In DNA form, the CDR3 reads TGTGCCAGCAGTCCTACAGGGTGGGAGACCCAGTACTTC. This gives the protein CASSPTGWETQYF.